This entry features one T cell receptor (beta chain) sequence. Its antigen specificity is not known. No clone much larger than this one lies a single base away; base qualities are absent. Libraries were built with the immunoSEQ multiplex PCR assay. A mixture of 60 forward primers for TCR Vbeta segments and 13 reverse primers for TCR Jbeta segments was used in the multiplex PCR. The CDR3 region of rearranged TCR beta genes was amplified from genomic DNA by a multiplex PCR assay. The amplified TCR beta libraries were sequenced on the Illumina HiSeq System as 87-base-pair reads. The authors' pipeline ran thus. Across the roughly 670 repertoires, a later analysis counted 80 million or so unique TCR beta chains, 9 million to 14 million of which were shared by at least two donors. To remove PCR and sequencing errors, raw reads were error-corrected and collapsed into unique sequences using a nearest-neighbor algorithm that merged closely related sequences. To assign V, D and J gene segments, CDR3 sequences were aligned to IMGT reference sequences. For a sequence to be retained, a match of at least six nucleotides to both a V gene segment and a J gene segment was required. A rearrangement counted as productive if the CDR3 had no stop codons and remained in frame with V and J, and every other rearrangement counted as non-productive. Following IMGT convention, CDR3 was defined as the stretch from the second conserved V-encoded cysteine to the conserved J-encoded phenylalanine. The earlier analysis of approximately 590 of the donors excluded any sequence lacking an unambiguous match to a single V gene segment. In an earlier analysis of almost 600 of the donors, a V segment was called functional when productive rearrangements were above 56.7%, and segregating when the standard deviation between donors exceeded 5%. A statistical classification framework was built for diagnosing cytomegalovirus status from the catalog of TCR beta chain sequences. In a later analysis, TCR nucleotide sequences were compared against IMGT/GENE-DB human TR gene sequences so that V and J genes could be assigned. The TCRdist pipeline was used in a later analysis to assign CDR3 sequences and most-parsimonious VDJ recombination scenarios. In a later analysis, each TCR beta chain was defined by its CDR3 amino acid sequence together with its V-gene family, and reads lacking a unique V-gene family were excluded. To address suspected cross-contamination and a sequencing artifact, a later analysis removed around 600 highly shared, low-generation-probability nucleotide sequences. A later analysis calculated a clonal expansion index for each public chain from normalized within-repertoire ranks of inferred template counts. In a later analysis, generation probabilities were computed using a VDJ recombination model fitted to out-of-frame rearrangements, and the results were checked against IGoR. A later analysis scored TCR-TCR, TCR-HLA and TCR-CMV co-occurrence with hypergeometric tests, applying a repertoire-size bias correction to TCR pairs. In a later analysis, false discovery rates were estimated by permuting HLA or CMV assignments 20 times. In a later analysis, co-occurring TCRs were grouped with DBSCAN, and TCRdist sequence similarity was added when clustering was performed within HLA-allele-positive subsets. Repertoires with fewer than 30,000 or more than 120,000 public chains were left out of co-occurrence clustering, as were about 5 repertoires with anomalous nucleotide sharing. Drawn from immuneACCESS, this table holds only the in-frame rearrangements with V and J called that TCRdb kept. Clones are partly lost; checked studies trace under half to an unresolved V gene and leave the rest unexplained. The D gene and trimming were derived from the DNA, and the V and J assignments and clone size from that table. In all, the sample holds tens of thousands of clones, and roughly three quarters of those were seen once. The ten top clones hold around 1.4% of the sample.

The germline V gene provides CDR1 LGHNA and CDR2 YSLEER. The CDR3 runs 13 residues from the cysteine to the phenylalanine. Only the CDR3 region is kept as DNA, spanning 39 bases read in frame from base 1. Trimming removed 4 bases from V and 11 bases from J; the gene matches leave 7 bases unexplained. The cohort comprised fewer than 700 healthy bone marrow donors. At the time of sampling, all cohort members were nominally healthy, though unrecorded immune exposures were likely present. The donor was CMV seronegative and was included in the group of 352 seronegative cohort members. A peripheral blood sample was collected from each donor, and TCR beta sequencing was performed on peripheral blood mononuclear cells. Genomic DNA was extracted from the blood cell samples with the Qiagen DNeasy Blood Extraction Kit. These data originate in a study of cytomegalovirus exposure and HLA in healthy donors (TCRdb year 2017). At the level of the whole study: An earlier analysis of approximately 640 of the donors reported roughly 270 Gb of sequence data and 100 million to 130 million unique TCR beta sequences from roughly 180 million T cells. Using immunosequencing, the study profiled T cell repertoires from 666 subjects and related those repertoires to cytomegalovirus serostatus. The genetic ancestry cluster associated with self-reported Caucasian donors included about 81% of the 398 genotyped donors. A later genetic analysis took genome-wide SNP genotypes for about 55% of the 666 donors and used that subset as a discovery cohort. Typing coverage varied by locus: roughly 629-630 donors for A, B, C, DRB1 and DQB1; approximately 500 for DQA1; 600 to 610 for DPA1; more than 450 for DPB1. An earlier analysis of 500 to 650 of the donors applied high-throughput TCR beta sequencing to assess whether each TCR beta V gene segment acted as functional or pseudogenic. Across around 400 genotyped donors of the cohort, an average of about 240,000 unique TCR beta nucleotide sequences per donor were sequenced, and about a sixth of those sequences were non-productive. Rather than using new phenotypic data, the later analysis identified candidate immune exposures from TCR beta sequences and from how often those sequences occurred across donors. Because of strong linkage in the cohort, four to six DR-DQ haplotypes were treated as single units for association and clustering. A later analysis re-analyzed previously published TCR beta repertoires from 600 to 850 donors and added high-resolution HLA genotyping to study TCR occurrence patterns. Around 300 gigabases of sequencing data and roughly 90 million unique TCR sequences were included in an early release covering roughly 600 HLA-typed donors. Donor age, sex, ethnicity and CMV serostatus were compiled together with the repertoire data. High-throughput TCR immunosequencing, statistical association of individual TCRs with disease status, and machine learning were combined to predict cytomegalovirus infection status. The aim of the study was to test whether cataloging public T cell receptors could identify signatures of past pathogen exposure. Besides the first cohort of approximately 710 subjects, a separate validation cohort made up of 120 different subjects was used. All discovery cohort repertoires had been generated using a single sequencing platform. Both class I and class II loci were covered by HLA typing, at four-digit resolution. What the study reported, not specific to this receptor: The 87-base-pair reads could not distinguish some IMGT-functional V segments, including TRBV6-2 and TRBV6-3, so those segments were excluded. HLA typing was unavailable for some donors at each locus, so association tests used only the typed subset. A further reported finding was that TCR beta sequences accurately predicted the HLA-A and HLA-B alleles for most subjects in the first cohort. In a later analysis, TCR association rates were found to vary across HLA loci, with the most associated TCRs seen for DRB1 alleles and the fewest for HLA-C alleles. A later analysis found that HLA-associated TCR beta chains were more clonally expanded and had lower generation probabilities than equally common non-associated chains. It was suggested by the authors that the approach could potentially be generalized to other disease states and immunological phenotypes. Because counts were too low, seventeen rarely observed V segments, including chromosome 9 orphons, were left out of the earlier analysis of roughly 600 of the donors. Specific HLA alleles were associated with roughly 17,000 TCR beta sequences at a false discovery rate of 0.05 in a later analysis. The presence/absence analyses assumed that sequencing depth was roughly uniform across donors, and that assumption may not be true. In a later genetic analysis, a missense DCLRE1C variant was associated with V-gene and J-gene trimming of TCR beta chains, and the association was replicated in an independent cohort. When HLA alleles, especially DR and DQ, strongly co-occurred, attributing TCR associations to individual alleles was difficult. A group of highly shared sequence variants was considered likely to be a technical artifact of the sequencing pipeline. The only immune exposure information available for the cohort was CMV serostatus. The cohort was sequenced for TCR beta chains only, and without alpha or paired-chain data the features that could be detected were limited. An earlier analysis of approximately 570 of the donors showed that most TCR beta V segments appeared in productive rearrangements either about 87% or about 30% of the time, which broadly matched IMGT annotations. In vitro tests confirmed that a few of the cytomegalovirus-associated TCR beta chains recognize cytomegalovirus antigens. Cytomegalovirus status was reported to be diagnosed by the classifier with high specificity and sensitivity in both the original and validation cohorts. Correlated functional status among segregating V segments might reflect linkage disequilibrium, but an unknown experimental factor could not be ruled out. A later analysis reported that several top co-occurrence clusters appeared linked to parvovirus B19, influenza, CMV and Epstein-Barr virus. While some public TCRs were present in many individuals, most TCR sequences turned up only very rarely across donors. A later analysis found that most CMV-associated TCR beta chains appeared HLA-restricted, with HLA associations seemingly driven largely by CMV exposure. The study gave a list of about 150 TCR beta chains associated with cytomegalovirus. Compared with the roughly 700-donor mean, donors in an Asian-associated ancestry cluster had fewer N-insertions in productive TCRs, according to a later genetic analysis.

The sample was PBMCs. In this chain, TRBV4-3 is recombined with TRBJ1-1; TRBD1 agrees with 10 junctional bases. The sequence was obtained from a male donor in good health and CMV-seronegative. The nucleotide sequence is given as TGCGCCAGCAGCCCCGGGACAGGGGTGAACGCTTTCTTT. This translates into CASSPGTGVNAFF.